The 31 T cell receptor beta chains in this list originate from one sample, sequenced in a study of beta chain features in type 1 diabetes. Sequenced material consisted of expressed TCRB transcripts (all of the isolated RNA was reverse transcribed). Libraries were prepared by immunoSEQ multiplex PCR; TCRdb keeps only in-frame clonotypes and omits some of them. The sample lists 400,000 to 600,000 clones; roughly 31% were seen once. The sequenced sample consisted of naive CD4+ T cells from blood. These TCRs come from a man aged 18 to 29 in good health.

In its sample, this clone was seen a few times. J is TRBJ1-2 and V is TRBV6-5; 9 bases agree with TRBD1. The CDR3 is 14 residues long. J lost 3 bases, V lost 6 bases, and 5 bases had no gene match. CDR1 and CDR2 (germline): MNHEY, SVGAGI. The CDR3 region is CASSLRDRDYGYTF. DNA for the CDR3: TGTGCCAGCAGCCTACGGGACAGGGACTATGGCTACACCTTC.

This clone was seen a handful of times. The chain couples TRBV7-2 to TRBJ2-5; D is ambiguous. Trimming cost V 5 bases and J 5 bases, with 15 bases left between them. CDR3 length equals 14 residues. Germline V gene sequence: CDR1 SGHTA, CDR2 FQGNSA. Here the CDR3 DNA reads TGTGCCAGCAGCACGCGGCGCCTGTGGGAGACCCAGTACTTC. It translates to CASSTRRLWETQYF.

This chain links TRBV18 with TRBJ2-3; 7 bases match TRBD1. The V and J ends lost 3 bases and 5 bases, in that order; junction bases with no gene match: 5. CDR1 is KGHSH and CDR2 is LQKENI in the germline V gene. The CDR3 runs to 14 residues. Here the CDR3 reads CASSPGTGEDTQYF. Here the CDR3 DNA reads TGTGCCAGCTCACCGGGTACAGGGGAAGATACGCAGTATTTT.

This sequence joins TRBV6-5 and TRBJ2-5, with 7 bases that match TRBD1. The CDR3 extends over 14 amino acids. With 6 bases clipped from V and 5 bases from J, the junction kept 9 bases outside the gene matches. The germline V gene has CDR1 MNHEY and CDR2 SVGAGI. The CDR3 DNA follows: TGTGCCAGCAGACTCGACAGGGAGCGTGAGACCCAGTACTTC. Translation gives CASRLDRERETQYF.

Of note for this clone: The identical CDR3 is also encoded by other nucleotide sequences in the sample. The CDR3 nucleotides are TGTGCCAGCAGCTCGCAGGGTTTGGATACGCAGTATTTT. Its protein product is CASSSQGLDTQYF. The chain joins TRBV7-9 to TRBJ2-3; D is perhaps TRBD1 (5 bases). Germline V lookup: CDR1 SEHNR, CDR2 FQNEAQ (reference sequence). The CDR3 runs to 13 residues. V shed 4 bases and J shed 6 bases, with 11 bases lying between them.

The chain couples TRBV18 to TRBJ2-5; D ambiguous. TRBJ2-7 explains the end of the DNA better; the J call may be wrong. This CDR3 has 14 amino acids. CDR1 KGHSH and CDR2 LQKENI come from the germline V gene. CDR3 residues: CASSPLQASYEQYF. CDR3 bases: TGTGCCAGCTCACCTCTGCAGGCCTCATACGAGCAGTACTTC.

This chain links TRBV27 with TRBJ2-3, with 13 bases identical to TRBD2. The V and J ends lost 11 bases and 5 bases, in that order; junction bases with no gene match: 7. CDR3 length: 14 residues. The germline CDR1 and CDR2 sequences are MNHEY and SMNVEV (reference sequence). The CDR3 protein is CADTSGRAIDTQYF. DNA of the CDR3: TGTGCCGATACTAGCGGGAGGGCCATAGATACGCAGTATTTT.

This chain uses TRBV25-1 with TRBJ2-1; 12 positions match TRBD1. The CDR3 length is 15 residues. The J segment lost 4 bases and the V segment lost 4 bases, leaving 2 bases of the junction unmatched. Germline values: CDR1 MGHDK, CDR2 SYGVNS. CDR3 region: CASSAGQGAYNEQFF. The DNA for the CDR3 is TGTGCCAGCAGTGCGGGACAGGGGGCTTACAATGAGCAGTTCTTC.

This clone was counted a few times. This sequence joins TRBV7-2 and TRBJ2-1, with 7 positions matching TRBD2. The junction had 5 bases not matched to a gene; V was cut back by 4 bases and J by 2 bases. Germline lookup yields CDR1 SGHTA and CDR2 FQGNSA. The CDR3 is 15 residues long. The CDR3 coding sequence is TGTGCCAGCAGCTCCCTAGCGGTCGCCTACAATGAGCAGTTCTTC. This translates into CASSSLAVAYNEQFF.

This clone was seen only a few times. The CDR3 loop reads CASSESDSSEYNEQFF. CDR3 DNA sequence: TGTGCCAGCAGTGAATCTGACAGCTCCGAATACAATGAGCAGTTCTTC. The chain is built from TRBV25-1 and TRBJ2-1, with D possibly matching TRBD1 (5 bases). This CDR3 comprises 16 residues. Germline lookup yields CDR1 MGHDK and CDR2 SYGVNS. V lost 1 base and J lost 4, with 14 bases in between.

Of note for this clone: Other DNA variants within this sample encode the same CDR3. The chain carries TRBV18 and TRBJ2-2, with TRBD1 matching over 7 bases. V was clipped by 3 bases and J by 2 bases; unmatched bases: 3. Germline CDR1 KGHSH, CDR2 LQKENI. CDR3 size: 15 residues. The chain's CDR3 is CASSPRTGNTGELFF. CDR3 coding DNA: TGTGCCAGCTCACCGCGGACAGGCAACACCGGGGAGCTGTTTTTT.

V gene TRBV7-9 combines with J gene TRBJ2-2, with TRBD1 identical over 9 bases. This CDR3 has 17 residues. V dropped 5 bases and J dropped 6; count of bases not matched to a gene: 13. The germline V gene has CDR1 SEHNR and CDR2 FQNEAQ (reference sequence). The CDR3 is CASSPGTGSYLPGELFF. CDR3 sequence (DNA): TGTGCCAGCAGCCCAGGGACAGGGTCTTATCTTCCCGGGGAGCTGTTTTTT. The full variable domain, in which reference TRBV7-9 and TRBJ2-2 provide the parts outside the CDR3, is DTGVSQNPRHKITKRGQNVTFRCDPISEHNRLYWYRQTLGQGPEFLTYFQNEAQLEKSRLLSDRFSAERPKGSFSTLEIQRTEQGDSAMYLCASSPGTGSYLPGELFFGEGSRLTVL.

This clone came up a few times. The rearrangement joins TRBV29-1 to TRBJ1-1; the match to TRBD1 covers 7 bases. There are 12 residues in the CDR3. CDR1 and CDR2 from the germline V gene are SQVTM and ANQGSEA. V shed 8 bases and J 5 bases; nucleotides not matched to a gene: 8. The CDR3 spells CSIRTGWTEAFF. CDR3 nucleotide sequence: TGCAGCATACGGACAGGTTGGACTGAAGCTTTCTTT.

The chain uses TRBV7-9 and TRBJ2-7; D not certain. Trimming left V 5 bases short and J 3 bases short, with 8 bases between. Per germline, CDR1 SEHNR and CDR2 FQNEAQ (reference sequence). CDR3 size: 12 residues. The DNA of the CDR3 is TGTGCCAGCAGCCCGGACCACTACGAGCAGTACTTC. Its translation is CASSPDHYEQYF.

This chain links TRBV9 with TRBJ2-7, with D possibly called TRBD1 or TRBD2 (5 bases each). V was shortened by 0 bases and J by 3 bases, with 13 bases between the two germline ends. The germline CDR1 and CDR2 sequences are SGDLS and YYNGEE. The CDR3 loop spans 15 amino acids. CDR3 sequence: CASSVAGGTNYEQYF. DNA for the CDR3: TGTGCCAGCAGCGTAGCTGGGGGAACCAACTACGAGCAGTACTTC. Using reference TRBV9 and TRBJ2-7 for the parts outside the CDR3, the full variable domain is DSGVTQTPKHLITATGQRVTLRCSPRSGDLSVYWYQQSLDQGLQFLIQYYNGEERAKGNILERFSAQQFPDLHSELNLSSLELGDSALYFCASSVAGGTNYEQYFGPGTRLTVT.

In its sample, this clone was seen a few times. This rearrangement joins TRBV20-1 to TRBJ2-7, with TRBD2 as a possible D gene (5 bases). Trimming took off 4 bases at V and 7 bases at J, with 11 bases between the two ends. This CDR3 has 11 amino acids. Germline CDR1 and CDR2: DFQATT and SNEGSKA (reference sequence). CDR3 loop: CSAIEGREQYF. The CDR3, as DNA: TGCAGTGCTATCGAGGGTCGGGAGCAGTACTTC.

The sample holds one count of this clone. The gene calls are TRBV2 and TRBJ1-4, with D possibly being TRBD1 (6 bases). Germline V gives CDR1 SNHLY, CDR2 FYNNEI. V gave up 6 bases and J gave up 0 bases, with 11 bases separating them. The CDR3 consists of 15 residues. The DNA for the CDR3 is TGTGCCAGCAGAAGGACAGTTGCAACTAATGAAAAACTGTTTTTT. Translating it yields CASRRTVATNEKLFF. Combining the CDR3 with reference TRBV2 and TRBJ1-4 gives the whole variable domain EPEVTQTPSHQVTQMGQEVILRCVPISNHLYFYWYRQILGQKVEFLVSFYNNEISEKSEIFDDQFSVERPDGSNFTLKIRSTKLEDSAMYFCASRRTVATNEKLFFGSGTQLSVL.

In regard to this clone: Within the sample, other DNA sequences also encode this same CDR3. This sequence joins TRBV30 and TRBJ2-7, with 7 bases aligning to TRBD1. The CDR3 spans 15 residues. CDR1 is GTSNPN, CDR2 SVGIG, per germline (reference sequence). The J segment lost 2 bases and the V segment lost 0 bases, leaving 7 bases of the junction unmatched. Here the CDR3 reads CAWSVTGAVAYEQYF. The CDR3 nucleotides are TGTGCCTGGAGTGTAACAGGGGCGGTGGCCTACGAGCAGTACTTC.

This chain connects TRBV7-2 to TRBJ1-1; no clear D gene. Germline loops: CDR1 SGHTA, CDR2 FQGNSA. This CDR3 is 13 amino acids long. Trimming shortened V by 1 base and J by 4 bases, and 7 bases separated the two germline ends. CDR3 residues: CASSLGQVTEAFF. CDR3 nucleotide sequence: TGTGCCAGCAGCTTAGGGCAGGTCACTGAAGCTTTCTTT.

The chain couples TRBV30 to TRBJ2-7, with 7 bases fitting TRBD1. Trimming at V came to 4 bases and at J to 2 bases, leaving 5 bases not matched to a gene. Germline V gene data show CDR1 as GTSNPN and CDR2 as SVGIG (reference sequence). The length of the CDR3 is 13 residues. CDR3 in DNA: TGTGCCTGGAATCGGGACAGTGCCTACGAGCAGTACTTC. Protein: CAWNRDSAYEQYF.

The chain has TRBV30 and TRBJ2-2; 8 bases map to TRBD2. The length of the CDR3 is 14 residues. Germline loops: CDR1 GTSNPN, CDR2 SVGIG (reference sequence). V dropped 4 bases and J dropped 8; count of bases not matched to a gene: 9. CDR3 loop: CAWKGGRNHGELFF. The CDR3 bases are TGTGCCTGGAAGGGCGGGAGGAATCATGGGGAGCTGTTTTTT.

The chain recombines TRBV30 with TRBJ2-7; no clear D. The length of the CDR3 is 13 residues. Germline CDR1 reads GTSNPN; CDR2 reads SVGIG (reference sequence). The V gene lost 2 bases and the J gene lost 7 bases, with 15 bases spanning the gap. The CDR3 is CAWSSRGLMEQYF. For the CDR3, the DNA is TGTGCCTGGAGTTCCCGTGGTTTGATGGAGCAGTACTTC.

This clone has only a few counts. The genes are TRBV5-1 and TRBJ1-2; 8 bases are a match to TRBD1. There are 15 residues in the CDR3. Trimming removed 2 bases from V and 3 bases from J; junction bases left unmatched: 6. CDR1 and CDR2 (germline): SGHRS, YFSETQ. In nucleotides, the CDR3 is TGCGCCAGCAGCTTCAGGACAGGGACTGACTATGGCTACACCTTC. Its protein product is CASSFRTGTDYGYTF.

The genes are TRBV7-9 and TRBJ2-5; D is ambiguous. In germline, CDR1 is SEHNR, CDR2 FQNEAQ (reference sequence). V gave up 5 bases and J gave up 2 bases, with 15 bases separating them. The CDR3 extends over 15 amino acids. Here the CDR3 reads CASSPPPWQQETQYF. The CDR3, as DNA: TGTGCCAGCAGCCCCCCTCCTTGGCAGCAAGAGACCCAGTACTTC.

V and J are TRBV2 and TRBJ2-7; TRBD2 aligns across 8 bases. The trim removed 5 bases at V and 6 bases at J, leaving 6 bases unmatched. From germline, CDR1 is SNHLY and CDR2 FYNNEI. The CDR3 sequence is 13 residues long. CDR3 DNA sequence: TGTGCCAGCAGTCCGGGACTAGGTGGCGAGCAGTACTTC. This gives the protein CASSPGLGGEQYF.

This clone was observed a few times. The chain joins TRBV30 to TRBJ2-5; no definite D call. The germline V gene encodes CDR1 GTSNPN and CDR2 SVGIG (reference sequence). Trimming took off 1 base at V and 4 bases at J, with 7 bases between the two ends. The CDR3 runs 12 residues. In nucleotides, the CDR3 is TGTGCCTGGAGTGGTAGTGGAGAGACCCAGTACTTC. Its translation: CAWSGSGETQYF.

This clone showed up just a few times. This chain uses TRBV6-1 with TRBJ1-5; 7 nucleotides line up with TRBD1. The CDR3 sequence is 16 residues long. Germline CDR1 MNHNS, CDR2 SASEGT. The V segment lost 5 bases and the J segment 0 bases; nucleotides outside the gene matches: 7. The CDR3 sequence is CASSQGTDYSNQPQHF. The DNA for the CDR3 is TGTGCCAGCAGTCAAGGGACAGATTATAGCAATCAGCCCCAGCATTTT.

The chain uses TRBV5-4 and TRBJ2-3, with D hard to call. V gave up 0 bases and J gave up 4 bases, with 12 bases separating them. The germline V gene encodes CDR1 SGHNT and CDR2 YYREEE (reference sequence). This CDR3 contains 15 residues. The CDR3 here is CASSLGGETADTQYF. The CDR3 DNA reads TGTGCCAGCAGCTTGGGTGGAGAGACCGCAGATACGCAGTATTTT. Variable domain in full (rest from reference TRBV5-4 and TRBJ2-3): ETGVTQSPTHLIKTRGQQVTLRCSSQSGHNTVSWYQQALGQGPQFIFQYYREEENGRGNFPPRFSGLQFPNYSSELNVNALELDDSALYLCASSLGGETADTQYFGPGTRLTVL.

This clone turned up a few times. The V call is TRBV29-1, the J call TRBJ1-2; D is unresolved. Trimming stripped 2 bases from V and 2 bases from J, with 6 bases between. This CDR3 spans 12 amino acids. Looked up from germline, CDR1 is SQVTM and CDR2 is ANQGSEA. CDR3: CSVEITNYGYTF. For the CDR3, the DNA is TGCAGCGTTGAAATCACGAACTATGGCTACACCTTC.

This clone was counted only a few times. A read error may account for a junction end that differs from germline. The chain couples TRBV10-3 to TRBJ2-7, with TRBD2 identical over 12 bases. This CDR3 region has 14 residues. Germline assignment: CDR1 ENHRY and CDR2 SYGVKD. Written as DNA, the CDR3 is TGTGCCACCAGTGTGACTAGCGGGAGTAAAGAGCAGTACTTC. The encoded protein is CATSVTSGSKEQYF.

The chain couples TRBV5-4 to TRBJ2-2; D is ambiguous. Germline CDR1 is SGHNT and CDR2 is YYREEE (reference sequence). The CDR3 has 16 residues. Trimming stripped 4 bases from V and 2 bases from J, with 15 bases between. CDR3 loop: CASSRQLLQNTGELFF. The CDR3 coding sequence is TGTGCCAGCAGCCGGCAGCTTCTACAAAACACCGGGGAGCTGTTTTTT.